This paragraph covers one T cell receptor beta chain sequence. This CDR3 is 14 amino acids long. V lost 2 bases to trimming and J lost 7 bases; unmatched junction nucleotides: 5. Germline-derived CDR1 and CDR2 are SGHTA and FQGTGA. The data belong to a study of blood T cells in healthy people across ages. A second PCR, run for roughly 7 to 11 cycles, used a sample-barcoded 5' primer plus a J-beta primer mix. A template-switch adaptor containing 12 random nucleotides labeled each cDNA molecule. MiXCR, applied by TCRdb to the 5' RACE reads, yields one record per CDR3 protein. The repertoire holds roughly 830,000 distinct CDR3 sequences, with less than 80% as singletons.

This rearrangement joins TRBV7-3 to TRBJ2-1; TRBD1 aligns across 7 bases. The receptor's source is a man aged 30-40 years in good health. What was sequenced was blood. The CDR3 region has the DNA TGTGCCAGCAGCTTAGCTGGGACAGTTAATGAGCAGTTCTTC. Its protein product is CASSLAGTVNEQFF.